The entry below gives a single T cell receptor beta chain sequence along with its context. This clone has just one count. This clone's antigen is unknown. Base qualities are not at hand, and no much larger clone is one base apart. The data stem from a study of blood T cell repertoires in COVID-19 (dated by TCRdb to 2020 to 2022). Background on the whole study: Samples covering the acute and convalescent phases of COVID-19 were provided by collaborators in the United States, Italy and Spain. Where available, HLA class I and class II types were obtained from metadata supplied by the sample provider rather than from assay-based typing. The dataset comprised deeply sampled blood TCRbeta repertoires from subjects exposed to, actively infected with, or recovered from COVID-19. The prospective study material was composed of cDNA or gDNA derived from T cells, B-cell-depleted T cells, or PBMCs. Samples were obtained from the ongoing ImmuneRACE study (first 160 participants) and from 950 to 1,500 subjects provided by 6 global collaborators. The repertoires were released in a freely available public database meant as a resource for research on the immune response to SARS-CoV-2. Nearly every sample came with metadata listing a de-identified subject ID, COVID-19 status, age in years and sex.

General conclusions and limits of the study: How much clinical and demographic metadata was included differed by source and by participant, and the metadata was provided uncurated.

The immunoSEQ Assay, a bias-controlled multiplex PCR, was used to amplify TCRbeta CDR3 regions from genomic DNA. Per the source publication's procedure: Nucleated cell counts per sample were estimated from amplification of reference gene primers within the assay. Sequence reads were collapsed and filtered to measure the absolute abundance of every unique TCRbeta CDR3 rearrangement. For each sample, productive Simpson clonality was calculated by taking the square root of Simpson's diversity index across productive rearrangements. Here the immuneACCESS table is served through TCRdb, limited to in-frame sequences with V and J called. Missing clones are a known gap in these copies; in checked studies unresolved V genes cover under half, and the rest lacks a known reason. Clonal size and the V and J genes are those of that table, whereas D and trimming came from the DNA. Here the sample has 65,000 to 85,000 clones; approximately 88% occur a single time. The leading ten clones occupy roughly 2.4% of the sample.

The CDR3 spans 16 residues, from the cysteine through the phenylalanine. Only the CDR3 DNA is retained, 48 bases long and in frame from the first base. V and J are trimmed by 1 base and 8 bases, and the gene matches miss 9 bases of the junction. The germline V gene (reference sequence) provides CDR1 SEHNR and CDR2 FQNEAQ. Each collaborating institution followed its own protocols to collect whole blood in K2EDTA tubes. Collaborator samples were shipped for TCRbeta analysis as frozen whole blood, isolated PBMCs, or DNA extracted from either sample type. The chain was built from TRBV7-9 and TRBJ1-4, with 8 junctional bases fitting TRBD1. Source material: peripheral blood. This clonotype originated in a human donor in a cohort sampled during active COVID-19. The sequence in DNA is TGTGCCAGCAGCTTAGTAAGTGGGACAGGCCGAGAAAAACTGTTTTTT. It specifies CASSLVSGTGREKLFF.